What follows describes a single T cell receptor beta chain. How the authors handled the data: Nucleated cell counts were estimated from reference gene primer amplification. Method: immunoSEQ multiplex PCR; TCRdb's copy keeps in-frame clones and lacks some. V, J and clone size are those of that table, while D and trimming were read from the DNA. The sample lists 13,000 to 15,000 clones, 85% to 90% seen once, with under 3% in the top ten. The data belong to a study of blood T cell repertoires in COVID-19. Study information: Specimens from acute and convalescent COVID-19 originated in the United States, Italy and Spain. T cells, B-cell-depleted T cells, or PBMCs provided the cDNA or gDNA that served as material.

The sequence was obtained from a human donor in a cohort sampled during active COVID-19. Sequencing input: peripheral blood.

CDR3 amino acids: CASSSGQGLYEQYF. CDR3 bases: TGCGCCAGCAGCTCCGGCCAGGGTCTCTACGAGCAGTACTTC. This chain uses TRBV5-1 with TRBJ2-7; a weak D match, TRBD1 (5 bases). Trimming pared 3 bases from V and 3 bases from J, leaving 13 bases between. This CDR3 comprises 14 residues. Per the germline V gene, CDR1 is SGHRS and CDR2 is YFSETQ.